This T cell receptor beta chain was profiled in a study of cytomegalovirus exposure and HLA in healthy donors. The study, taken as a whole, reports: Overall, 164 TCR beta chains were annotated as cytomegalovirus-associated. A few chains tied to CMV proved CMV antigen-specific in vitro.

Sequenced by immunoSEQ multiplex PCR; TCRdb stores in-frame clones only, minus some. Counted here are 110,000 or so clones, roughly 88% occurring once; the ten biggest clones make up approximately 2.9%. A 120-subject validation cohort, separate from the approximately 720-subject first cohort, supplied the donors. Trimming at V came to 0 bases and at J to 8 bases, leaving 7 bases not matched to a gene. Looked up from germline, CDR1 is SGHAT and CDR2 is FQNNGV. The CDR3 sequence is 15 residues long. The count of this clone is one. The antigen is undetermined. V is TRBV11-2 and J is TRBJ2-1, with 7 bases matching TRBD1. The TCR sequence derives from a young woman in good health and CMV-seronegative. Material: PBMCs. The CDR3 region is CASSLEQGIGDEQFF. The CDR3 region has the DNA TGTGCCAGCAGCTTAGAACAGGGGATTGGCGATGAGCAGTTCTTC.